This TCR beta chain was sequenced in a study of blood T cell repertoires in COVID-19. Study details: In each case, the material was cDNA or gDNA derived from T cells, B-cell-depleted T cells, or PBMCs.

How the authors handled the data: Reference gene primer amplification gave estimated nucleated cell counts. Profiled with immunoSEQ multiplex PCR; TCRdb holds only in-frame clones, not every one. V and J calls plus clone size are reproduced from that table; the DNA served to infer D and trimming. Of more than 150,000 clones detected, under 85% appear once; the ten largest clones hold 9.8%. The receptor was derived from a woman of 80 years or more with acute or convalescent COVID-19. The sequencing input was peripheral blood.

CDR3 sequence reads: CASRAGNGQPQHF. The DNA for the CDR3 is TGTGCCAGCAGGGCAGGGAACGGTCAGCCCCAGCATTTT. The genes are TRBV6-5 and TRBJ1-5; D possibly corresponds to TRBD1 (5 bases). Germline V gene lookup returns CDR1 MNHEY and CDR2 SVGAGI. V was cut by 6 bases and J by 6 bases, with 12 bases left in between. The CDR3 has 13 residues.